This T cell receptor beta chain stems from a study of TIL therapy for anti-PD-1-resistant metastatic lung cancer. As for time point: pre-treatment sample, taken before nivolumab and TIL therapy. Most excised metastases sampled were pleural nodules or supraclavicular lymph nodes. Sequencing used immunoSEQ v3. Sequencing was performed with immunoSEQ multiplex PCR; in TCRdb, only in-frame clones are kept and a portion is missing. The sample has fewer than 30,000 clones, approximately 63% seen once. General study findings and limits: Many TIL product clones were absent from baseline tumor, suggesting clonal contraction. The cohort had more treatment-naive, never-smoker and oncogene-addicted patients than typical.

Notes on this clone: Its antigen remains unknown.

Material: tumor tissue, obtained at baseline. This clonotype was obtained from a woman between 30 and 79 years old with non-small cell lung cancer.

This CDR3 is CASSLGLGGIDTQYF. DNA for the CDR3: TGCGCCAGCAGCTTAGGACTAGGTGGTATAGATACGCAGTATTTT. The chain uses TRBV5-1 and TRBJ2-3; 7 bases align to TRBD2. Germline V lookup: CDR1 SGHRS, CDR2 YFSETQ. The J segment lost 5 bases and the V segment lost 2 bases, leaving 8 bases of the junction unmatched. This CDR3 has 15 amino acids.